The 4 T cell receptor beta chains below all came from one sample that was sequenced in a study of control samples from healthy donors and cancer patients (dated by TCRdb to about 2020). The library was built by means of the immunoSEQ multiplex PCR assay. TCRdb obtained this table from immuneACCESS and retained in-frame rearrangements with V and J assigned. These tables miss some clones; where compared with another copy, unresolved V genes account for less than half of the shortfall, and the remainder is unexplained. The sample includes over 10,000 clones, with about 76% observed a single time. Jointly, the top ten make up about 8% of the sample. The specimen sequenced was formalin-fixed, paraffin-embedded tissue. Every receptor here comes from a male donor with melanoma.

The chain uses TRBV6-2 or TRBV6-3 and TRBJ2-3; D is uncertain. CDR1 is MNHEY, CDR2 SVGEGT, per germline. The CDR3 is made up of 12 amino acids. The V gene lost 5 bases and the J gene lost 6 bases, with 9 bases spanning the gap. The CDR3 sequence: CASSLPWDTQYF. The CDR3 region has the DNA TGTGCCAGCAGTCTACCGTGGGATACGCAGTATTTT.

J is TRBJ2-7 and V is TRBV29-1; D remains ambiguous. V lost 5 bases, J lost 1 base, and 12 bases lay in between. In germline, CDR1 is SQVTM, CDR2 ANQGSEA. This CDR3 region has 13 residues. CDR3 amino acids: CSVYGENSYEQYF. The CDR3 region has the DNA TGCAGCGTTTACGGAGAAAATTCCTACGAGCAGTACTTC.

The CDR3 loop is CASSNSWNTEAFF. The CDR3 region has the DNA TGTGCCAGCAGCAACTCCTGGAACACTGAAGCTTTCTTT. The chain combines TRBV7-9 with TRBJ1-1; D call uncertain. CDR1 and CDR2 (germline): SEHNR, FQNEAQ (reference sequence). V dropped 5 bases and J dropped 1 base, with 8 bases sitting between them. The CDR3 is made up of 13 amino acids. Looking up the rest from reference TRBV7-9 and TRBJ1-1 gives the full variable domain: DTGVSQNPRHKITKRGQNVTFRCDPISEHNRLYWYRQTLGQGPEFLTYFQNEAQLEKSRLLSDRFSAERPKGSFSTLEIQRTEQGDSAMYLCASSNSWNTEAFFGQGTRLTVV.

A note on this clone: An end of the junction does not agree with germline; a read error may underlie this. The V gene is TRBV9, the J gene TRBJ2-5; 7 bases are shared with TRBD2. Per the germline V gene, CDR1 is SGDLS and CDR2 is YYNGEE. The CDR3 runs 13 residues. CDR3 amino acids: CASSRDYQKTQYF. The CDR3 region has the DNA TGTGCCAGCAGCCGGGACTACCAAAAGACCCAGTACTTC.